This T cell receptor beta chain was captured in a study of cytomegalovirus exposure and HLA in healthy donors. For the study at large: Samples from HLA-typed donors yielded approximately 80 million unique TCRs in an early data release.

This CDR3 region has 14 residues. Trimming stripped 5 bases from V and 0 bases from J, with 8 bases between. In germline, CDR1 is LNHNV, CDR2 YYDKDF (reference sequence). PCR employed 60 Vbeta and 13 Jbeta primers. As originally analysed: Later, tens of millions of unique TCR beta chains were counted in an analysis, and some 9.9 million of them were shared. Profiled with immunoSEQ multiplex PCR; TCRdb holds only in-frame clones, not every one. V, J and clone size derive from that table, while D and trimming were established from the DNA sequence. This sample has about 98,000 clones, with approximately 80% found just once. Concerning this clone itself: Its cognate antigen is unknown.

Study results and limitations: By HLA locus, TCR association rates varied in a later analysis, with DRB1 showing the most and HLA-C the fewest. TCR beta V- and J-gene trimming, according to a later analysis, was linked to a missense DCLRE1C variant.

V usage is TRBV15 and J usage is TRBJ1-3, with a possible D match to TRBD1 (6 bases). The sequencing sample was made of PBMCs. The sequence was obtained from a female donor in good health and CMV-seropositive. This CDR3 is CATSDRYSGNTIYF. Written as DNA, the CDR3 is TGTGCCACCAGCGACAGGTACTCTGGAAACACCATATATTTT.